The T cell receptor (beta chain) under discussion was sequenced for a study of T cell responses to AZD1222 COVID-19 vaccine. Study results and limitations: Females made up more of the donors, who were largely white British, and clonal diversity may have come out too low. It was only a handful of AZD1222 recipients who were seropositive at baseline.

Profiled with immunoSEQ multiplex PCR; TCRdb holds only in-frame clones, not every one. In the table there are around 130,000 clones, 90% of which are singletons. The CDR3 spans 19 residues. J gave up 2 bases and V 6 bases, and 16 bases lay outside the gene matches. Germline loops: CDR1 MDHEN, CDR2 SYDVKM. To note about this clone: No antigen is known for it.

The chain combines TRBV28 with TRBJ1-5; TRBD1 matches 10 bases. The sample was peripheral blood, taken 28 days after the second dose of the MenACWY control vaccine. This receptor was taken from an adult who received the MenACWY meningococcal vaccine as a control. Written as DNA, the CDR3 is TGTGCCAGCAGACCCGGGACAGGGGCTTTATGGGTGGGCAATCAGCCCCAGCATTTT. Its protein product is CASRPGTGALWVGNQPQHF.